Listed here are 17 T cell receptor beta chains from one sample, sequenced in a study of blood T cell repertoires in COVID-19. TCRdb's table, derived via immunoSEQ multiplex PCR, lists solely in-frame clones and lacks some. The data show tens of thousands of clones, around 90% seen once. Input material: peripheral blood. The receptors were gathered from a man between 45 and 60 years old with acute or convalescent COVID-19.

This clone was seen just once. The rearrangement uses TRBV18 and TRBJ1-2; D not certain. Germline lookup yields CDR1 KGHSH and CDR2 LQKENI. Deletions cut 4 bases from V and 4 bases from J, with 10 bases between. The CDR3 runs 13 residues. Written as DNA, the CDR3 is TGTGCCAGCTCACGACTCCAGACCTATGGCTACACCTTC. This sequence encodes CASSRLQTYGYTF.

This clone was found once. V is TRBV6-5 and J is TRBJ2-1; TRBD1 aligns across 9 bases. Germline CDR1 reads MNHEY; CDR2 reads SVGAGI. CDR3 length: 15 amino acids. V dropped 8 bases and J dropped 5; count of bases not matched to a gene: 10. The CDR3, as DNA: TGTGCCAGCGGCCAACAGGGGGCGGTAAACAATGAGCAGTTCTTC. It translates to CASGQQGAVNNEQFF.

The genes are TRBV11-1 and TRBJ2-5, with 9 bases matching TRBD2. The germline V gene has CDR1 SGHAT and CDR2 FQDESV (reference sequence). V shed 3 bases and J 4 bases; nucleotides not matched to a gene: 6. The CDR3 extends over 15 amino acids. The CDR3 sequence: CASSLVAGGGETQYF. The DNA for the CDR3 is TGTGCCAGCAGCTTGGTGGCGGGAGGGGGAGAGACCCAGTACTTC.

CDR3 nucleotides: TGCGCCAGCAGCCCGGGCGACAGTAGCAATCAGCCCCAGCATTTT. It yields the protein CASSPGDSSNQPQHF. The rearrangement links TRBV5-1 to TRBJ1-5, with D maybe TRBD1 (5 bases). Trimming removed 4 bases at V and 0 bases at J, with 11 bases between. The CDR3 spans 15 residues. Germline V gene data show CDR1 as SGHRS and CDR2 as YFSETQ.

V usage is TRBV7-2 and J usage is TRBJ2-7; 13 nucleotides line up with TRBD2. The V gene's germline CDR1 is SGHTA and CDR2 FQGNSA. Trimming removed 6 bases from V and 6 bases from J; junction bases left unmatched: 8. This CDR3 has 15 residues. DNA of the CDR3: TGTGCCAGCAGTTGGACTAGCGGGAGTTCGTTCGAGCAGTACTTC. Translation: CASSWTSGSSFEQYF. Variable domain in full (rest from reference TRBV7-2 and TRBJ2-7): GAGVSQSPSNKVTEKGKDVELRCDPISGHTALYWYRQSLGQGLEFLIYFQGNSAPDKSGLPSDRFSAERTGGSVSTLTIQRTQQEDSAVYLCASSWTSGSSFEQYFGPGTRLTVT.

The V call is TRBV2, the J call TRBJ1-3, with D perhaps TRBD1 (5 bases). V shed 7 bases and J shed 4 bases, with 14 bases lying between them. CDR1 is SNHLY, CDR2 FYNNEI, per germline. CDR3 length equals 14 residues. CDR3 loop: CASMIGGAGNTIYF. CDR3 DNA: TGTGCCAGCATGATTGGCGGGGCCGGAAACACCATATATTTT.

The V and J genes are TRBV19 and TRBJ2-1; TRBD2 matches 15 bases. Trimming at V came to 6 bases and at J to 0 bases, leaving 9 bases not matched to a gene. CDR1 is LNHDA, CDR2 SQIVND, per germline (reference sequence). CDR3 size: 19 residues. The CDR3 coding sequence is TGTGCCAGTAGCCTGGGACTAGCGGGAGGTTCGAGCTCCTACAATGAGCAGTTCTTC. It translates to CASSLGLAGGSSSYNEQFF.

The chain couples TRBV19 to TRBJ2-1, with a possible D match to TRBD1 (6 bases). The CDR3 spans 14 residues. The V end was cut by 4 bases, the J end by 7 bases, with 14 bases between. Germline-derived CDR1 and CDR2 are LNHDA and SQIVND (reference sequence). CDR3 bases: TGTGCCAGTAGTACCCCGCCACAGGGAAATGAGCAGTTCTTC. It translates to CASSTPPQGNEQFF.

The chain is built from TRBV18 and TRBJ2-6; D not certain. The CDR3 has 16 amino acids. The germline V and J ends were trimmed by 0 bases and 2 bases, with 8 bases remaining between them. Per germline, CDR1 KGHSH and CDR2 LQKENI. CDR3 bases: TGTGCCAGCTCACCACCCCCAGGTACTGGGGCCAACGTCCTGACTTTC. Translated, it gives CASSPPPGTGANVLTF.

The chain recombines TRBV4-1 with TRBJ2-2; 7 bases line up with TRBD2. The V segment lost 0 bases and the J segment 5 bases; nucleotides outside the gene matches: 3. In germline, CDR1 is MGHRA, CDR2 YSYEKL. The CDR3 sequence is 15 residues long. Here the CDR3 DNA reads TGCGCCAGCAGCCAAGAAATGCGGGGGACCGGGGAGCTGTTTTTT. Translation: CASSQEMRGTGELFF.

J is TRBJ1-5 and V is TRBV7-9; TRBD1 agrees at 8 bases. The CDR3 sequence is 14 residues long. The germline CDR1 and CDR2 sequences are SEHNR and FQNEAQ (reference sequence). Unmatched junction bases numbered 8, after V lost 8 bases and J lost 5 bases. The CDR3 reads CASGKGTGDQPQHF. The CDR3 bases are TGTGCCAGCGGTAAAGGGACAGGCGATCAGCCCCAGCATTTT.

V and J are TRBV19 and TRBJ1-1; 10 bases align to TRBD1. CDR3 length: 13 amino acids. J gave up 11 bases and V 6 bases, and 9 bases lay outside the gene matches. The germline V gene encodes CDR1 LNHDA and CDR2 SQIVND (reference sequence). The CDR3 sequence: CASRTGGPSGAFF. As DNA, the CDR3 is TGTGCCAGTAGGACAGGGGGCCCCTCGGGGGCTTTCTTT.

The chain uses TRBV9 and TRBJ2-1; TRBD2 matches 9 bases. CDR1 is SGDLS and CDR2 is YYNGEE in the germline V gene. Trimming at V came to 1 base and at J to 3 bases, leaving 2 bases not matched to a gene. CDR3 size: 15 residues. CDR3: CASSVNSGSYNEQFF. For the CDR3, the DNA is TGTGCCAGCAGCGTAAATAGCGGGAGCTACAATGAGCAGTTCTTC.

The rearrangement joins TRBV6-5 to TRBJ1-2, with D unresolved. The CDR3 consists of 14 residues. In germline, CDR1 is MNHEY, CDR2 SVGAGI. The V and J ends lost 2 bases and 5 bases respectively, with 12 bases between them. The CDR3 bases are TGTGCCAGCAGTTACGGGCAGTGGGCTTATGGCTACACCTTC. Translating it yields CASSYGQWAYGYTF.

In DNA form, the CDR3 reads TGTGCCAGCAGTAAGGACAGGGGAACTAATGAAAAACTGTTTTTT. Translation gives CASSKDRGTNEKLFF. The rearrangement links TRBV2 to TRBJ1-4; 9 bases are shared with TRBD1. With V trimmed by 5 bases and J by 1 base, 2 bases remained unmatched. Germline-derived CDR1 and CDR2 are SNHLY and FYNNEI. The CDR3 has 15 residues.

This chain joins TRBV11-3 and TRBJ2-2; TRBD2 might be the D (6 bases). CDR3 size: 16 residues. Germline V CDR1 and CDR2: SGHNT, YENEEA. The V end was cut by 5 bases, the J end by 6 bases, with 19 bases between. The CDR3 sequence: CASSLGLGVMSGELFF. The CDR3, as DNA: TGTGCCAGCAGCCTGGGACTCGGGGTTATGTCCGGGGAGCTGTTTTTT.

The chain carries TRBV5-4 and TRBJ2-4; possibly TRBD1 for D (6 bases). In germline, CDR1 is SGHNT, CDR2 YYREEE (reference sequence). The CDR3 covers 14 residues. V was clipped by 4 bases and J by 0 bases, with 8 bases between them. This CDR3 reads CASSLQGAKNIQYF. CDR3 in DNA: TGTGCCAGCAGCCTACAGGGAGCCAAAAACATTCAGTACTTC.